This T cell receptor beta chain stems from a study of memory CD4+ T cells and cytomegalovirus serostatus. Points from the study as a whole: CD4+ memory repertoires contained about 40% of the roughly 160 reported CMV TCRbeta sequences.

Under the authors' procedure: Out-of-frame sequences were removed, leaving 2 million to 2.5 million distinct TCRbeta sequences. Repertoires were generated with immunoSEQ multiplex PCR, while TCRdb's copy carries only in-frame clones and drops some. Clone size and V and J calls were adopted from that table, with D and trimming inferred from the DNA. The repertoire includes approximately 74,000 clones, about 76% of them detected once, and approximately 4.8% sits in the top ten. The table lists this clone with a count of one. The antigen remains undetermined. The sort gate was single viable CD3+CD4+CD8-CD45RO+ cells for memory CD4+ T cells. The TCR sequence derives from an adult in good health and CMV-seropositive. The specimen sequenced was memory CD4+ T cells from blood.

Written as DNA, the CDR3 is TGTGCCAGCAGCTTGTATTCGAGGAACACTGAAGCTTTCTTT. As protein: CASSLYSRNTEAFF. The chain uses TRBV5-6 and TRBJ1-1; D call uncertain. V lost 1 base, J lost 1 base, and 8 bases lay in between. In germline, CDR1 is SGHDT, CDR2 YYEEEE. The CDR3 has 14 amino acids.